The 14 T cell receptor beta chains in this list originate from one sample, sequenced in a study of blood T cell repertoires in COVID-19. Assay used: immunoSEQ multiplex PCR; TCRdb lists only in-frame clones, some missing. The sample yields 130,000 or so clones, approximately 83% seen once. The sample comprised peripheral blood. These receptor sequences come from a woman between 45 and 65 years old who had recovered from COVID-19.

V usage is TRBV7-9 and J usage is TRBJ2-3; 12 bases are shared with TRBD2. The CDR3 is made up of 19 amino acids. Per germline, CDR1 SEHNR and CDR2 FQNEAQ (reference sequence). J was trimmed by 0 bases and V by 0 bases; bases with no gene match: 7. CDR3 bases: TGTGCCAGCAGCTTAGCTGGGACTAGCGGGCTAAAAAGCACAGATACGCAGTATTTT. This translates into CASSLAGTSGLKSTDTQYF. Supplemented by reference TRBV7-9 and TRBJ2-3, the full variable domain reads DTGVSQNPRHKITKRGQNVTFRCDPISEHNRLYWYRQTLGQGPEFLTYFQNEAQLEKSRLLSDRFSAERPKGSFSTLEIQRTEQGDSAMYLCASSLAGTSGLKSTDTQYFGPGTRLTVL.

The chain joins TRBV9 to TRBJ1-1, with D possibly being TRBD1 (5 bases). Germline CDR1 and CDR2: SGDLS and YYNGEE. V was shortened by 0 bases and J by 3 bases, with 9 bases between the two germline ends. CDR3 length: 14 amino acids. CDR3 nucleotides: TGTGCCAGCAGCGTAGTGGGGGGGTACACTGAAGCTTTCTTT. Residues: CASSVVGGYTEAFF. The entire variable domain, with the rest obtained from reference TRBV9 and TRBJ1-1, is as follows: DSGVTQTPKHLITATGQRVTLRCSPRSGDLSVYWYQQSLDQGLQFLIQYYNGEERAKGNILERFSAQQFPDLHSELNLSSLELGDSALYFCASSVVGGYTEAFFGQGTRLTVV.

This chain connects TRBV10-3 to TRBJ1-5; the D gene is possibly TRBD1 (5 bases). Germline V gene data show CDR1 as ENHRY and CDR2 as SYGVKD. V was trimmed by 8 bases and J by 5 bases, leaving 13 bases between them. This CDR3 region has 13 residues. The CDR3 sequence is CAIRGGKDQPQHF. CDR3 bases: TGTGCCATCCGGGGGGGTAAGGATCAGCCCCAGCATTTT.

V is TRBV2 and J is TRBJ2-3; 7 bases agree with TRBD1. After removal of 6 bases from V and 2 bases from J, the junction contained 5 bases not matched to a gene. Looked up from germline, CDR1 is SNHLY and CDR2 is FYNNEI. There are 14 residues in the CDR3. CDR3 in amino acids: CASSLQGPTDTQYF. The CDR3 nucleotides read TGTGCCAGCAGCCTACAGGGGCCCACAGATACGCAGTATTTT.

The chain links TRBV7-2 to TRBJ2-5, with 11 positions matching TRBD2. The CDR3 has 13 amino acids. V lost 6 bases and J lost 9; bases outside the gene matches: 6. CDR1 and CDR2 (germline): SGHTA, FQGNSA. CDR3: CASSQLAGAPQYF. In DNA form, the CDR3 reads TGTGCCAGCAGTCAACTAGCGGGAGCACCCCAGTACTTC.

The rearrangement uses TRBV5-8 and TRBJ1-3; D perhaps matches TRBD1 (6 bases). The ends were cut back, 3 bases at V and 1 base at J, with 14 bases in the middle. Germline CDR1 is SGHTS and CDR2 is YDEGEE. The CDR3 contains 16 residues. CDR3 protein: CASSSVQGGSGNTIYF. Written as DNA, the CDR3 is TGTGCCAGCAGCTCGGTACAGGGTGGGTCTGGAAACACCATATATTTT.

This clone was counted between two and nine times. The gene calls are TRBV9 and TRBJ1-2; weak D call: TRBD1 (5 bases). Germline CDR1 and CDR2: SGDLS and YYNGEE. This CDR3 region has 16 residues. Trimming removed 2 bases from V and 4 bases from J, with 18 bases in between. CDR3: CASSVRDSPRLYGYTF. The CDR3 DNA reads TGTGCCAGCAGCGTCCGGGACTCACCTCGACTCTATGGCTACACCTTC.

The V gene is TRBV5-1, the J gene TRBJ2-2; the match to TRBD1 covers 8 bases. The CDR3 extends over 15 amino acids. Germline V CDR1 and CDR2: SGHRS, YFSETQ. With V trimmed by 5 bases and J by 3 bases, 6 bases remained unmatched. CDR3 loop: CASRIQGADTGELFF. The CDR3 DNA sequence: TGCGCCAGCAGAATTCAGGGGGCCGACACCGGGGAGCTGTTTTTT. The full variable domain, in which reference TRBV5-1 and TRBJ2-2 provide the parts outside the CDR3, is KAGVTQTPRYLIKTRGQQVTLSCSPISGHRSVSWYQQTPGQGLQFLFEYFSETQRNKGNFPGRFSGRQFSNSRSEMNVSTLELGDSALYLCASRIQGADTGELFFGEGSRLTVL.

The gene calls are TRBV13 and TRBJ2-3, with D perhaps matching TRBD2 (5 bases). Trimming stripped 5 bases from V and 6 bases from J, with 9 bases between. This CDR3 has 12 amino acids. Germline V gene data show CDR1 as PRHDT and CDR2 as FYEKMQ (reference sequence). CDR3 in amino acids: CASSRRTDTQYF. The CDR3 nucleotides read TGTGCCAGCAGCCGGAGGACCGATACGCAGTATTTT.

The chain links TRBV12-5 to TRBJ1-3; D remains unclear. Germline V CDR1 and CDR2: LGHNT, FRNRAP. CDR3 length equals 14 residues. V lost 2 bases and J lost 0, with 5 bases in between. The chain's CDR3 is CASGLPLSGNTIYF. CDR3 in DNA: TGTGCTAGTGGTTTGCCCCTCTCTGGAAACACCATATATTTT.

The rearrangement uses TRBV18 and TRBJ2-1, with unresolved D. Trimming removed 0 bases at V and 8 bases at J, with 11 bases between. This CDR3 is built from 14 residues. The germline V gene encodes CDR1 KGHSH and CDR2 LQKENI. The CDR3 DNA follows: TGTGCCAGCTCACCACCGCGTCCGTTCTATGAGCAGTTCTTC. Translation gives CASSPPRPFYEQFF.

This clone was observed once. J is TRBJ2-5 and V is TRBV12-5, with 10 bases lining up with TRBD2. Trimming took 7 bases from V and 5 from J; bases not matched to a gene: 10. The CDR3 sequence is 15 residues long. The germline CDR1 and CDR2 sequences are LGHNT and FRNRAP. CDR3 DNA sequence: TGTGCTAGTGCTCTTAGCGGGGGGTTAGGGGAGACCCAGTACTTC. The encoded protein is CASALSGGLGETQYF.

V usage is TRBV3-1 (or the pseudogene TRBV3-2) and J usage is TRBJ2-7, with 8 nucleotides matching TRBD2. The V gene's germline CDR1 is LGHDT and CDR2 YNNKEL (reference sequence). The V and J ends lost 4 bases and 3 bases, in that order; junction bases with no gene match: 11. This CDR3 region has 16 residues. CDR3 region: CASSPGGGIDVYEQYF. CDR3 DNA sequence: TGTGCCAGCAGCCCGGGAGGGGGGATAGACGTCTACGAGCAGTACTTC.

The chain joins TRBV30 to TRBJ2-7, with D uncertain. The V end was cut by 0 bases, the J end by 3 bases, with 3 bases between. Germline V lookup: CDR1 GTSNPN, CDR2 SVGIG (reference sequence). This CDR3 spans 11 amino acids. This chain's CDR3 is CAWSVLYEQYF. The CDR3 DNA reads TGTGCCTGGAGTGTACTCTACGAGCAGTACTTC.